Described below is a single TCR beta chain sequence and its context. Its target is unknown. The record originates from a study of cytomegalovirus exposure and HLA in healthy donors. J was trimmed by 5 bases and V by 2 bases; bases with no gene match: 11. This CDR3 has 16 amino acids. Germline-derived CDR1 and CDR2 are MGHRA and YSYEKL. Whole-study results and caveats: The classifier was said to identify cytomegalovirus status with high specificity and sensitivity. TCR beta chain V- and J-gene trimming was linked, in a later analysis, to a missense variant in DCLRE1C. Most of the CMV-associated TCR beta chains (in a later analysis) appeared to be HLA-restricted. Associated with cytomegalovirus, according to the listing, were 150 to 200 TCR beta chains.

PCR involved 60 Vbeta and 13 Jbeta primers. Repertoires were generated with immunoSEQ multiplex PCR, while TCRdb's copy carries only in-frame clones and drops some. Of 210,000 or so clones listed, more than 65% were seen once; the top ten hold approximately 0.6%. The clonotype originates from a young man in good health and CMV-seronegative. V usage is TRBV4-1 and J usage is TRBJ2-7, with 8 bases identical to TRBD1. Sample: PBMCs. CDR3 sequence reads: CASSQYQGAPKNEQYF. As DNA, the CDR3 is TGCGCCAGCAGCCAATACCAGGGGGCCCCTAAGAACGAGCAGTACTTC.